This T cell receptor (beta chain) came from a study of shared clonotypes between healthy human individuals. Whole-study context: The study enrolled a couple of women and a few men aged 18 to 49. There were three CD4 naive, three CD4 memory, two CD8 naive and one CD8 memory plates per donor.

CD45RO-negative, CCR7-selected cells formed the naive CD8 fraction, which excluded terminally differentiated effector memory CD45RA+ cells. The germline V gene has CDR1 SGDLS and CDR2 YYNGEE. V dropped 4 bases and J dropped 1; count of bases not matched to a gene: 10. CDR3 length: 18 residues. Points from the study as a whole: It was the non-shared clonotypes that had lower generation probabilities than clonotypes shared by all four donors.

TCRdb's table, derived via immunoSEQ multiplex PCR, lists solely in-frame clones and lacks some. Among over 800,000 clones, about 92% were seen once, and the ten largest hold approximately 25%. This clone was seen a few times. Its antigen is unknown. The TCR was taken from a man under 40 in good health. What was sequenced was naive CD8+ T cells sorted from blood. This chain connects TRBV9 to TRBJ2-1; 11 bases are a match to TRBD2. The CDR3 DNA sequence: TGTGCCAGCAGCTTGACTAGCGGGATTGTGGGATCCTACAATGAGCAGTTCTTC. This sequence encodes CASSLTSGIVGSYNEQFF.